This T cell receptor beta chain originates from a study of cytomegalovirus exposure and HLA in healthy donors. The CDR3 is made up of 18 amino acids. Per the germline V gene, CDR1 is KGHSH and CDR2 is LQKENI. As regards this clone: Its target is unknown. One junction end disagrees with the germline gene, perhaps due to a read error.

The study ran its PCR with 60 Vbeta and 13 Jbeta primers. Sequenced by immunoSEQ multiplex PCR; TCRdb stores in-frame clones only, minus some. In the table there are roughly 200,000 clones, 75% to 85% of which are singletons. Points from the study as a whole: An observed cluster of highly shared sequence variants was recorded as a likely sequencing artifact. Excluded were some V segments that proved indistinguishable, including TRBV6-2 and TRBV6-3.

J is TRBJ2-6 and V is TRBV18; TRBD1 might be the D (5 bases). This TCR came from a woman aged 55-69 years in good health and CMV-seropositive. The specimen sequenced was PBMCs. The DNA for the CDR3 is TGTGCCAGCTTGGGCGTGGCAGGGCGTAGCTCTGGGGCCAACGGCCTGACTTTC. It specifies CASLGVAGRSSGANGLTF.